This entry lists 5 T cell receptor beta chains sequenced from one sample in a study of shared clonotypes between healthy human individuals (dated by TCRdb to 2019 to 2021). The protocol used for the library was the immunoSEQ multiplex PCR assay. The clones in this table, taken by TCRdb from immuneACCESS, are in-frame only. Not every clone is retained; where verified, under half of the shortfall comes from an unresolved V gene, and the cause of the rest is unknown. The sample includes 650,000 to 700,000 clones, with about 90% observed a single time. More than 30% of the sample belongs to the ten largest clones. Material: memory CD8+ T cells from PBMCs. Sample cell subset or site, as interpreted from the label and publication: CD45RO+ cells pooled with CCR7-negative TemRA cells. These receptors were taken from a man younger than 30 in good health. Some clones in this sample may be carry-over from other donors' samples.

The chain joins TRBV7-2 to TRBJ1-2; possibly TRBD1 for D (5 bases). Germline CDR1 SGHTA, CDR2 FQGNSA. Trimming pared 5 bases from V and 1 base from J, leaving 23 bases between. There are 18 residues in the CDR3. CDR3 in amino acids: CASSLYVRLRGFNYGYTF. DNA of the CDR3: TGTGCCAGCAGCCTTTACGTCCGACTGAGGGGCTTTAACTATGGCTACACCTTC.

This clone has a handful of counts. V usage is TRBV9 and J usage is TRBJ2-1; D tentatively reads TRBD1 or TRBD2 (5 bases each). CDR1 SGDLS and CDR2 YYNGEE come from the germline V gene. V was clipped by 2 bases and J by 8 bases, with 14 bases between them. The CDR3 runs to 14 residues. In DNA form, the CDR3 reads TGTGCCAGCAGCGTCGGGATAGGGGCCCATGAGCAGTTCTTC. This encodes CASSVGIGAHEQFF.

This clone appeared once. The V gene is TRBV11-2, the J gene TRBJ1-2; D perhaps matches TRBD1 (6 bases). CDR1 and CDR2 from the germline V gene are SGHAT and FQNNGV. This CDR3 is built from 16 residues. V lost 1 base and J lost 3, with 15 bases in between. In nucleotides, the CDR3 is TGTGCCAGCAGCTTAGTATCGGGCAGGGGTGACTATGGCTACACCTTC. Protein product: CASSLVSGRGDYGYTF.

The J gene is TRBJ1-1, the V gene TRBV7-9; possible D gene TRBD1, 5 bases. The V and J ends lost 5 bases and 0 bases respectively, with 19 bases between them. Looked up from germline, CDR1 is SEHNR and CDR2 is FQNEAQ (reference sequence). The CDR3 is 17 amino acids. The CDR3 here is CASSPPGLGGMNTEAFF. DNA of the CDR3: TGTGCCAGCAGCCCCCCGGGTCTCGGGGGGATGAACACTGAAGCTTTCTTT.

The chain has TRBV19 and TRBJ2-7; 11 bases map to TRBD2. CDR3 length: 15 residues. Germline CDR1 LNHDA, CDR2 SQIVND (reference sequence). The trim removed 3 bases at V and 4 bases at J, leaving 5 bases unmatched. CDR3 DNA: TGTGCCAGTAGTATCACTAGCGGGGGACTGTACGAGCAGTACTTC. It is translated as CASSITSGGLYEQYF.